Below are 29 T cell receptor beta chains sequenced from a single sample in a study of T cell changes during pregnancy in multiple sclerosis. Sequencing used immunoSEQ multiplex PCR; TCRdb keeps in-frame clones, though not all of them. The sample lists about 40,000 clones; less than 95% were seen once. The sample was peripheral blood, taken in the third trimester of pregnancy. The origin of the receptors is a female donor with multiple sclerosis, enrolled in a pregnancy study.

This chain joins TRBV13 and TRBJ2-7; 8 bases match TRBD2. Germline V gives CDR1 PRHDT, CDR2 FYEKMQ (reference sequence). The CDR3 loop spans 14 amino acids. The ends lost 2 bases at V and 4 bases at J; junction bases unmatched: 4. CDR3 region: CASSLRGGPYEQYF. The CDR3 DNA reads TGTGCCAGCAGCTTACGGGGGGGTCCTTACGAGCAGTACTTC.

The chain couples TRBV6-5 to TRBJ2-5; D possibly corresponds to TRBD1 (6 bases). Trimming cost V 4 bases and J 4 bases, with 19 bases left between them. This CDR3 has 16 residues. Germline V gene sequence: CDR1 MNHEY, CDR2 SVGAGI. CDR3 protein: CASSSEQGYVLETQYF. The DNA for the CDR3 is TGTGCCAGCAGTTCCGAACAGGGTTACGTGTTAGAGACCCAGTACTTC.

The chain uses TRBV30 and TRBJ1-3; D call uncertain. This CDR3 contains 13 residues. The V gene's germline CDR1 is GTSNPN and CDR2 SVGIG (reference sequence). Trimming took 7 bases from V and 0 from J, leaving 10 bases between them. CDR3 sequence (DNA): TGTGCCTTTTCGGTAGACTCTGGAAACACCATATATTTT. Translated, it gives CAFSVDSGNTIYF.

V is TRBV5-1 and J is TRBJ2-1; no reliable D call. The germline V gene encodes CDR1 SGHRS and CDR2 YFSETQ. Trimming cost V 4 bases and J 3 bases, with 5 bases left between them. The CDR3 loop spans 12 amino acids. The CDR3 sequence: CASSPNYNEQFF. As DNA, the CDR3 is TGCGCCAGCAGCCCCAACTACAATGAGCAGTTCTTC.

CDR3 coding DNA: TGTGCCAGTAGTAGGGGACTAGCCTACACCGGGGAGCTGTTTTTT. This encodes CASSRGLAYTGELFF. V is TRBV19 and J is TRBJ2-2; TRBD2 agrees at 9 bases. The CDR3 contains 15 residues. Per the germline V gene, CDR1 is LNHDA and CDR2 is SQIVND (reference sequence). With V trimmed by 4 bases and J by 3 bases, 3 bases remained unmatched.

The rearrangement links TRBV6-5 to TRBJ2-7; 7 bases line up with TRBD1. V dropped 5 bases and J dropped 5; count of bases not matched to a gene: 12. The CDR3 length is 15 residues. Germline CDR1 and CDR2: MNHEY and SVGAGI. Here the CDR3 reads CASSATRTGNHEQYF. CDR3 sequence (DNA): TGTGCCAGCAGTGCTACCAGGACAGGCAACCACGAGCAGTACTTC.

The chain links TRBV7-8 to TRBJ1-6; D might be TRBD1 (5 bases). The CDR3 sequence is 15 residues long. V shed 5 bases and J shed 9 bases, with 17 bases lying between them. Germline loops: CDR1 SGHVS, CDR2 FQNEAQ. The CDR3 DNA is TGTGCCAGCAGCCCCCGGGACTTATCCGTTTCACCCCTCCACTTT. It yields the protein CASSPRDLSVSPLHF.

The chain uses TRBV7-6 and TRBJ1-2; TRBD1 agrees at 7 bases. CDR1 is SGHVS and CDR2 is FNYEAQ in the germline V gene. V lost 1 base to trimming and J lost 1 base; unmatched junction nucleotides: 0. The length of the CDR3 is 14 residues. CDR3 nucleotides: TGTGCCAGCAGCTTAGACAGGGGTAACTATGGCTACACCTTC. Encoded protein: CASSLDRGNYGYTF.

V is TRBV14 and J is TRBJ1-2, with TRBD1 as a possible D gene (5 bases). CDR1 is SGHDN, CDR2 FVKESK, per germline. Trimming stripped 0 bases from V and 5 bases from J, with 10 bases between. The CDR3 sequence is 14 residues long. The CDR3 spells CASSQDWGEYGYTF. The DNA of the CDR3 is TGTGCCAGCAGCCAAGATTGGGGGGAATATGGCTACACCTTC.

CDR3 residues: CASSPGGTSYNSPLHF. In nucleotides, the CDR3 is TGTGCCAGCAGCCCCGGGGGGACCTCCTATAATTCACCCCTCCACTTT. This chain joins TRBV14 and TRBJ1-6; tentative D call: TRBD1 (5 bases). V shed 4 bases and J shed 0 bases, with 10 bases lying between them. This CDR3 contains 16 residues. Per the germline V gene, CDR1 is SGHDN and CDR2 is FVKESK.

This rearrangement joins TRBV5-4 to TRBJ2-6; 8 bases map to TRBD1. After removal of 3 bases from V and 0 bases from J, the junction contained 5 bases not matched to a gene. Germline CDR1 and CDR2: SGHNT and YYREEE (reference sequence). This CDR3 comprises 17 residues. CDR3 nucleotides: TGTGCCAGCAGCTGGCAGGGGGCCCGCTCTGGGGCCAACGTCCTGACTTTC. Its protein product is CASSWQGARSGANVLTF.

The V gene is TRBV6-5, the J gene TRBJ2-7; 11 bases align to TRBD2. The V segment lost 4 bases and the J segment 6 bases; nucleotides outside the gene matches: 8. The CDR3 is 15 residues long. CDR1 MNHEY and CDR2 SVGAGI come from the germline V gene. CDR3 DNA sequence: TGTGCCAGCAGTTCCTTCGGACTAGCGGGCTCCGAGCAGTACTTC. It encodes CASSSFGLAGSEQYF.

The chain carries TRBV27 and TRBJ1-2; 9 nucleotides align to TRBD1. Germline loops: CDR1 MNHEY, CDR2 SMNVEV (reference sequence). The CDR3 has 15 amino acids. V shed 7 bases and J 7 bases; nucleotides not matched to a gene: 13. Here the CDR3 DNA reads TGTGCCAGCACAGTTGCCGGGACAGGGTCTGGTGGCTACACCTTC. It encodes CASTVAGTGSGGYTF.

J is TRBJ2-5 and V is TRBV7-2; 13 bases align to TRBD2. Germline lookup yields CDR1 SGHTA and CDR2 FQGNSA. The CDR3 loop spans 16 amino acids. V was clipped by 2 bases and J by 2 bases; unmatched bases: 2. This CDR3 is CASSLTSGGGQETQYF. CDR3 in DNA: TGTGCCAGCAGCTTAACTAGCGGGGGGGGACAAGAGACCCAGTACTTC.

The gene calls are TRBV19 and TRBJ1-6, with D maybe TRBD1 (5 bases). This CDR3 has 13 residues. Trimming removed 11 bases at V and 4 bases at J, with 12 bases between. In germline, CDR1 is LNHDA, CDR2 SQIVND (reference sequence). CDR3 sequence: CASSRQYNSPLHF. The CDR3 DNA follows: TGTGCCTCTTCGCGACAGTATAATTCACCCCTCCACTTT.

The V gene is TRBV7-8, the J gene TRBJ2-3; 7 bases are a match to TRBD2. Germline-derived CDR1 and CDR2 are SGHVS and FQNEAQ. CDR3 length: 15 amino acids. V shed 5 bases, J shed 2 bases, and the junction held 7 bases outside the gene matches. The CDR3 here is CASSPLAVNTDTQYF. The CDR3 coding sequence is TGTGCCAGCAGCCCCCTAGCGGTTAACACAGATACGCAGTATTTT. Supplemented by reference TRBV7-8 and TRBJ2-3, the full variable domain reads GAGVSQSPRYKVAKRGQDVALRCDPISGHVSLFWYQQALGQGPEFLTYFQNEAQLDKSGLPSDRFFAERPEGSVSTLKIQRTQQEDSAVYLCASSPLAVNTDTQYFGPGTRLTVL.

The chain employs TRBV5-1 and TRBJ2-3, with 7 bases fitting TRBD2. Unmatched junction bases numbered 8, after V lost 4 bases and J lost 6 bases. The CDR3 length is 14 residues. Germline assignment: CDR1 SGHRS and CDR2 YFSETQ. The DNA of the CDR3 is TGCGCCAGCAGCGGTAGGACTAGACCTGATACGCAGTATTTT. Translation gives CASSGRTRPDTQYF.

The chain is built from TRBV6-1 and TRBJ2-7, with D maybe TRBD1 (5 bases). The germline V gene has CDR1 MNHNS and CDR2 SASEGT. This CDR3 is built from 14 residues. V lost 6 bases and J lost 4, with 16 bases in between. As DNA, the CDR3 is TGTGCCAGCAGCTGGGGCAGAGAAAATTACGAGCAGTACTTC. Translated: CASSWGRENYEQYF.

V gene TRBV6-6 combines with J gene TRBJ1-2, with a weak D call TRBD1 (6 bases). The V gene's germline CDR1 is MNHNY and CDR2 SVGAGI (reference sequence). The CDR3 totals 14 residues. Trimming left V 5 bases short and J 2 bases short, with 12 bases between. The CDR3 DNA reads as TGTGCCAGCAGTCAGGGGCCCCAGAACTATGGCTACACCTTC. This codes for CASSQGPQNYGYTF.

This clone appeared a few times. The rearrangement joins TRBV9 to TRBJ2-2; D perhaps matches TRBD2 (5 bases). CDR3 length: 12 residues. Germline CDR1 reads SGDLS; CDR2 reads YYNGEE. Trimming left V 3 bases short and J 7 bases short, with 7 bases between. CDR3 in amino acids: CASSARGGELFF. The CDR3 bases are TGTGCCAGCAGCGCACGGGGCGGGGAGCTGTTTTTT. Variable domain in full (rest from reference TRBV9 and TRBJ2-2): DSGVTQTPKHLITATGQRVTLRCSPRSGDLSVYWYQQSLDQGLQFLIQYYNGEERAKGNILERFSAQQFPDLHSELNLSSLELGDSALYFCASSARGGELFFGEGSRLTVL.

V is TRBV5-1 and J is TRBJ2-1; 9 bases line up with TRBD2. V dropped 4 bases and J dropped 6; count of bases not matched to a gene: 8. The germline gives CDR1 SGHRS, CDR2 YFSETQ. The CDR3 runs to 15 residues. CDR3: CASSPLAGLINEQFF. In DNA form, the CDR3 reads TGCGCCAGCAGCCCACTAGCGGGTTTAATCAATGAGCAGTTCTTC.

The chain couples TRBV11-3 to TRBJ2-7; 9 bases align to TRBD1. The CDR3 loop spans 14 amino acids. Germline V gene data show CDR1 as SGHNT and CDR2 as YENEEA. J was trimmed by 6 bases and V by 0 bases; bases with no gene match: 3. The CDR3 nucleotides read TGTGCCAGCAGCTTAGAACAGGGGGCTTCCGAGCAGTACTTC. Translation: CASSLEQGASEQYF.

CDR3 sequence (DNA): TGTGCCAGCAGCCCTCAGATTACCGGGGAGCTGTTTTTT. Translating it yields CASSPQITGELFF. The chain is built from TRBV7-2 and TRBJ2-2; D is ambiguous. Trimming removed 5 bases at V and 5 bases at J, with 9 bases between. The length of the CDR3 is 13 residues. Germline V lookup: CDR1 SGHTA, CDR2 FQGNSA.

The chain employs TRBV11-3 and TRBJ2-3, with D tentatively TRBD1 (6 bases). The CDR3 totals 14 residues. From germline, CDR1 is SGHNT and CDR2 YENEEA. The V gene lost 5 bases and the J gene lost 5 bases, with 14 bases spanning the gap. The CDR3 sequence: CASSVQGNKDTQYF. The CDR3 DNA sequence: TGTGCCAGCAGCGTACAGGGTAATAAAGATACGCAGTATTTT.

This chain connects TRBV18 to TRBJ2-5; 10 bases fit TRBD1. After removal of 3 bases from V and 3 bases from J, the junction contained 1 base not matched to a gene. The germline gives CDR1 KGHSH, CDR2 LQKENI. CDR3 length: 14 amino acids. In nucleotides, the CDR3 is TGTGCCAGCTCACCGGGACAGGGGAAAGAGACCCAGTACTTC. Its protein is CASSPGQGKETQYF.

The chain combines TRBV30 with TRBJ1-2, with 9 bases lining up with TRBD1. Trimming cost V 0 bases and J 8 bases; bases outside gene matches: 10. The germline gives CDR1 GTSNPN, CDR2 SVGIG (reference sequence). CDR3 length: 15 residues. The CDR3 DNA follows: TGTGCCTGGAGTGTCCTGTACCCGGGACAGGGAGGCTACACCTTC. It specifies CAWSVLYPGQGGYTF. The entire variable domain, with the rest obtained from reference TRBV30 and TRBJ1-2, is as follows: SQTIHQWPATLVQPVGSPLSLECTVEGTSNPNLYWYRQAAGRGLQLLFYSVGIGQISSEVPQNLSASRPQDRQFILSSKKLLLSDSGFYLCAWSVLYPGQGGYTFGSGTRLTVV.

The J gene is TRBJ1-5, the V gene TRBV29-1, with D unclear. Between the trimmed V and J ends, which lost 5 bases and 7 bases, there was a span of 18 bases. This CDR3 spans 14 amino acids. CDR1 is SQVTM and CDR2 is ANQGSEA in the germline V gene. The CDR3 sequence: CSVQANPGVQPQHF. CDR3 nucleotides: TGCAGCGTTCAAGCTAACCCCGGGGTACAGCCCCAGCATTTT. The full variable domain, its missing parts supplied by reference TRBV29-1 and TRBJ1-5, is SAVISQKPSRDICQRGTSLTIQCQVDSQVTMMFWYRQQPGQSLTLIATANQGSEATYESGFVIDKFPISRPNLTFSTLTVSNMSPEDSSIYLCSVQANPGVQPQHFGDGTRLSIL.

The chain is built from TRBV19 and TRBJ2-7, with a weak D call TRBD1 (6 bases). Germline CDR1 LNHDA, CDR2 SQIVND (reference sequence). The ends were cut back, 3 bases at V and 1 base at J, with 10 bases in the middle. The CDR3 spans 14 residues. This CDR3 reads CASSIGTPSYEQYF. Written as DNA, the CDR3 is TGTGCCAGTAGTATCGGGACACCTTCCTACGAGCAGTACTTC.

The chain has TRBV5-6 and TRBJ1-5; D remains unclear. Germline CDR1 is SGHDT and CDR2 is YYEEEE. Trimming stripped 0 bases from V and 0 bases from J, with 16 bases between. The CDR3 contains 18 residues. This CDR3 reads CASSLAPPDTDSNQPQHF. The CDR3 DNA reads as TGTGCCAGCAGCTTGGCCCCCCCTGACACCGATAGCAATCAGCCCCAGCATTTT. Filled out from reference TRBV5-6 and TRBJ1-5, the complete variable domain reads DAGVTQSPTHLIKTRGQQVTLRCSPKSGHDTVSWYQQALGQGPQFIFQYYEEEERQRGNFPDRFSGHQFPNYSSELNVNALLLGDSALYLCASSLAPPDTDSNQPQHFGDGTRLSIL.